The 21 T cell receptor beta chains given below trace back to one sample, sequenced in a study of T cells in women clearing cervical HPV infection. The assay was immunoSEQ multiplex PCR, and TCRdb's table has in-frame clones only and misses some. In all, the sample yields tens of thousands of clones. The sample was blood buffy coat. The receptors were gathered from a woman aged 18 to 75 with a cervical HPV16 infection that either progressed to CIN3+ or cleared (not recorded which).

Comment on this clone: The read is 3 residues too short to cover the CDR3 end, so that end is filled in from the germline J gene. The chain recombines TRBV19 with TRBJ2-2, with D unclear. The CDR3 has 13 residues. Germline CDR1 reads LNHDA; CDR2 reads SQIVND (reference sequence). Between the trimmed V and J ends, which lost 1 base and 6 bases, there was a span of 6 bases. This CDR3 is CASSIGSAGELFF. The CDR3 bases that were read are TGTGCCAGTAGTATAGGTTCAGCCGGGGAG.

Comments on this clone: The read is 3 residues too short to cover the CDR3 end, so that end is filled in from the germline J gene. The genes are TRBV5-5 and TRBJ2-3; D is ambiguous. The CDR3 runs 13 residues. With 2 bases removed from V and 3 bases from J, the gap between germline ends came to 7 bases. From germline, CDR1 is SGHKS and CDR2 YYEKEE (reference sequence). The CDR3: CASSFPGTDTQYF. Incomplete CDR3 DNA: TGTGCCAGCAGCTTTCCAGGTACAGATACG.

Turning to this clone: The CDR3 goes on 3 residues after the read ends, and that part is filled in from the germline J gene. This sequence joins TRBV19 and TRBJ2-1, with D possibly TRBD2 on 6 matching bases. The CDR3 covers 12 residues. The V and J ends lost 6 bases and 5 bases respectively, with 8 bases between them. Germline V gene lookup returns CDR1 LNHDA and CDR2 SQIVND (reference sequence). The CDR3 bases that were read are TGTGCCAGTAGCCAGCGGGACAATGAG. Its protein product is CASSQRDNE. Given in full, the CDR3 is CASSQRDNEQFF.

About this clone itself: The read stops 3 residues short of the end of the CDR3; the missing end is completed from the germline J gene. In the same sample, other DNA sequences code for this CDR3. The rearrangement links TRBV5-1 to TRBJ2-1, with 7 bases aligning to TRBD2. The V gene's germline CDR1 is SGHRS and CDR2 YFSETQ. The junction had 5 bases not matched to a gene; V was cut back by 0 bases and J by 8 bases. CDR3 length: 14 residues. Partial CDR3 DNA: TGCGCCAGCAGCTTGGCGCAGGCGGGGGATGAG. Its translation: CASSLAQAGDE. The whole CDR3 protein is CASSLAQAGDEQFF.

Note on this clone: The read is 3 residues too short to cover the CDR3 end, so that end is filled in from the germline J gene. J is TRBJ2-5 and V is TRBV5-4; possible D gene TRBD1, 5 bases. CDR3 length equals 13 residues. Germline assignment: CDR1 SGHNT and CDR2 YYREEE (reference sequence). Trimming removed 1 base at V and 3 bases at J, with 7 bases between. The CDR3 region is CASSLLGEETQYF. The DNA read from the CDR3 is TGTGCCAGCAGCTTGTTAGGGGAAGAGACC. The full variable domain, its missing parts supplied by reference TRBV5-4 and TRBJ2-5, is ETGVTQSPTHLIKTRGQQVTLRCSSQSGHNTVSWYQQALGQGPQFIFQYYREEENGRGNFPPRFSGLQFPNYSSELNVNALELDDSALYLCASSLLGEETQYFGPGTRLLVL.

Details on this clone: The CDR3 end falls 3 residues outside the read, so it is completed with the germline J gene. V and J are TRBV14 and TRBJ2-7, with D maybe TRBD1 (6 bases). CDR3 length: 14 amino acids. Germline V CDR1 and CDR2: SGHDN, FVKESK. Trimming pared 2 bases from V and 5 bases from J, leaving 13 bases between. CDR3 loop: CASSQLGGRNEQYF. The DNA read from the CDR3 is TGTGCCAGCAGCCAACTAGGGGGTCGCAACGAG.

A remark on this clone: Sequencing ends 3 residues short of the CDR3 end; the germline J gene provides the rest. The genes are TRBV7-3 and TRBJ2-1, with TRBD2 matching 9 bases. The CDR3 runs 18 residues. CDR1 is SGHTA, CDR2 FQGTGA, per germline. J gave up 4 bases and V 5 bases, and 15 bases lay outside the gene matches. The CDR3 loop is CASSRMRAAGGRYNEQFF. CDR3 DNA, as far as it was read: TGTGCCAGCAGCCGAATGAGGGCCGCGGGGGGGAGATACAATGAG.

About this clone itself: The sequence runs out 3 residues before the end of the CDR3; the remainder is reconstructed from the germline J gene. The genes are TRBV9 and TRBJ2-1; TRBD2 matches 7 bases. This CDR3 comprises 18 residues. The V gene's germline CDR1 is SGDLS and CDR2 YYNGEE. Germline trimming cut 3 bases from V and 3 bases from J; bases unmatched to any gene: 15. The CDR3 is CASSGTSSGAGVYNEQFF. The sequenced CDR3 bases are TGTGCCAGCAGCGGCACCTCCTCCGGGGCGGGGGTCTACAATGAG.

To note about this clone: The CDR3 end falls 3 residues outside the read, so it is completed with the germline J gene. V usage is TRBV5-1 and J usage is TRBJ1-1; D is unclear. Germline V CDR1 and CDR2: SGHRS, YFSETQ. This CDR3 is 13 amino acids long. Between the trimmed V and J ends, which lost 2 bases and 4 bases, there was a span of 9 bases. The DNA read from the CDR3 is TGCGCCAGCAGCTTCGTTCAGTCCACTGAA. Its translation: CASSFVQSTE. The CDR3 reads in full as CASSFVQSTEAFF. Based on the CDR3 plus reference TRBV5-1 and TRBJ1-1, the full variable domain is KAGVTQTPRYLIKTRGQQVTLSCSPISGHRSVSWYQQTPGQGLQFLFEYFSETQRNKGNFPGRFSGRQFSNSRSEMNVSTLELGDSALYLCASSFVQSTEAFFGQGTRLTVV.

Notes on this clone: Sequencing ends 3 residues short of the CDR3 end; the germline J gene provides the rest. This chain uses TRBV12-3 or TRBV12-4 with TRBJ2-2; 16 nucleotides agree with TRBD2. The CDR3 covers 19 residues. J was trimmed by 2 bases and V by 0 bases; bases with no gene match: 3. CDR3 in amino acids: CASSLAGLAGGGNTGELFF. The sequenced part of the CDR3 DNA is TGTGCCAGCAGTTTAGCGGGACTAGCGGGGGGGGGTAACACCGGGGAG.

A note on this clone: The CDR3 goes on 3 residues after the read ends, and that part is filled in from the germline J gene. The rearrangement uses TRBV18 and TRBJ2-1; 10 positions agree with TRBD2. Germline V gene data show CDR1 as KGHSH and CDR2 as LQKENI. This CDR3 is 20 amino acids long. With 2 bases clipped from V and 5 bases from J, the junction kept 18 bases outside the gene matches. The part of the CDR3 DNA that was read is TGTGCCAGCTCACCAGACGGCCGGACTAGCGGAACAATGAAAAACAATGAG. Protein sequence: CASSPDGRTSGTMKNNE. The full-length CDR3 reads as CASSPDGRTSGTMKNNEQFF.

Details on this clone: The read terminates 3 residues ahead of where the CDR3 ends, so the germline J gene completes it. V and J are TRBV6-1 and TRBJ2-7, with D perhaps matching TRBD1 (5 bases). This CDR3 has 13 residues. V lost 3 bases to trimming and J lost 2 bases, with 8 bases between them. Germline V CDR1 and CDR2: MNHNS, SASEGT. This chain's CDR3 is CASSDRATYEQYF. The sequenced part of the CDR3 DNA is TGTGCCAGCAGTGACAGGGCCACCTACGAG.

Note on this clone: The CDR3 goes on 3 residues after the read ends, and that part is filled in from the germline J gene. V is TRBV20-1 and J is TRBJ2-5, with D perhaps TRBD1 (6 bases). Between the trimmed V and J ends, which lost 6 bases and 1 base, there was a span of 15 bases. This CDR3 is 14 amino acids long. Germline V CDR1 and CDR2: DFQATT, SNEGSKA (reference sequence). The chain's CDR3 is CSAHLTGTQETQYF. CDR3 bases read: TGCAGTGCCCACCTAACAGGGACCCAAGAGACC.

Worth noting for this clone: The read halts 3 residues ahead of the CDR3 end, with the missing end drawn from the germline J gene. J is TRBJ2-7 and V is TRBV20-1; TRBD2 matches at 9 bases. V trimming: 5 bases; J trimming: 2 bases; junction bases outside the gene matches: 7. The CDR3 totals 14 residues. Germline V gene lookup returns CDR1 DFQATT and CDR2 SNEGSKA (reference sequence). The CDR3 loop is CSAPAGGPTYEQYF. The DNA read from the CDR3 is TGCAGTGCTCCTGCGGGGGGGCCTACCTACGAG.

As concerns this clone: The read stops 3 residues short of the end of the CDR3; the missing end is completed from the germline J gene. The rearrangement uses TRBV2 and TRBJ1-2; D remains unclear. Germline CDR1 is SNHLY and CDR2 is FYNNEI. Trimming took off 7 bases at V and 4 bases at J, with 16 bases between the two ends. CDR3 size: 14 residues. CDR3: CASNPRPRTYGYTF. Partial CDR3 DNA: TGTGCCAGCAACCCCAGGCCCAGAACCTATGGC.

This clone shows up as medium-sized by frequency. From the germline J gene comes the end of the CDR3, since the read stops 3 residues before it. This chain joins TRBV29-1 and TRBJ2-6; D remains unclear. Germline lookup yields CDR1 SQVTM and CDR2 ANQGSEA. The CDR3 length is 14 residues. Deletions cut 6 bases from V and 0 bases from J, with 9 bases between. The sequenced CDR3 bases are TGCAGCGTAACCGCGAGCTCTGGGGCCAACGTC. It translates to CSVTASSGANV. The entire CDR3 sequence reads CSVTASSGANVLTF.

CDR3 DNA, as far as it was read: TGTGCCAGTAGCCTAAGGGGGAATGGAAACACC. Its protein product is CASSLRGNGNT. The full CDR3 is CASSLRGNGNTIYF. The rearrangement joins TRBV19 to TRBJ1-3; D may be TRBD1 (6 bases). The CDR3 end lies 3 residues beyond the end of the read and is filled in from the germline J gene. Germline values: CDR1 LNHDA, CDR2 SQIVND (reference sequence). Trimming cost V 6 bases and J 3 bases, with 12 bases left between them. The CDR3 covers 14 residues.

The CDR3 DNA, read in part, is TGCAGTGCCGGCAGCGGGAGGATCTACAATGAG. It is translated as CSAGSGRIYNE. The whole CDR3 sequence is CSAGSGRIYNEQFF. This chain joins TRBV20-1 and TRBJ2-1; 9 bases are shared with TRBD2. The read terminates 3 residues ahead of where the CDR3 ends, so the germline J gene completes it. Germline V gene data show CDR1 as DFQATT and CDR2 as SNEGSKA (reference sequence). V shed 6 bases and J 3 bases; nucleotides not matched to a gene: 6. This CDR3 region has 14 residues.

As for this clone: The read terminates 3 residues before the CDR3 end, so the remaining end is supplied by the germline J gene. This chain uses TRBV7-2 with TRBJ2-1, with 9 positions matching TRBD2. Looked up from germline, CDR1 is SGHTA and CDR2 is FQGNSA. Germline trimming cut 6 bases from V and 5 bases from J; bases unmatched to any gene: 8. The CDR3 length is 15 residues. The CDR3 loop is CASRRRGGVNNEQFF. The CDR3 bases that were read are TGTGCCAGCAGAAGACGCGGGGGGGTGAACAATGAG.

Comment on this clone: The missing CDR3 end, 3 residues past where the read stops, is filled in from the germline J gene. V is TRBV6-1 and J is TRBJ1-1, with TRBD1 matching 9 bases. This CDR3 spans 14 amino acids. The V gene end was trimmed by 4 bases and the J gene end by 7 bases; junction bases not matched to a gene: 7. Germline CDR1 MNHNS, CDR2 SASEGT. The part of the CDR3 DNA that was read is TGTGCCAGCAGTGTTACCGGGACAGGGAATGAA. The encoded protein is CASSVTGTGNE. The full-length CDR3 reads as CASSVTGTGNEAFF.

In the case of this clone: The sequence runs out 3 residues before the end of the CDR3; the remainder is reconstructed from the germline J gene. The V call is TRBV7-6, the J call TRBJ2-1; 9 bases map to TRBD1. The V gene's germline CDR1 is SGHVS and CDR2 FNYEAQ. The CDR3 extends over 16 amino acids. V gave up 1 base and J gave up 9 bases; unmatched junction bases: 10. CDR3 in amino acids: CASSLEAGTGRLEQFF. The DNA read from the CDR3 is TGTGCCAGCAGCTTAGAGGCGGGGACAGGGAGGCTTGAG. The full variable domain, in which reference TRBV7-6 and TRBJ2-1 provide the parts outside the CDR3, is GAGVSQSPRYKVTKRGQDVALRCDPISGHVSLYWYRQALGQGPEFLTYFNYEAQQDKSGLPNDRFSAERPEGSISTLTIQRTEQRDSAMYRCASSLEAGTGRLEQFFGPGTRLTVL.